The sequence of this T cell receptor (beta chain) was determined in a study of beta chain features in type 1 diabetes. Regarding the study as a whole: The influence of HLA type on TCRB rearrangement stayed undetermined. Moderate yet significant TCRB CDR3 shortening was seen in Type 1 diabetes patients in all four CD4+ subsets. The naive, central memory and Treg TCRB repertoires of patients appeared to be more similar to one another than those of healthy donors.

The investigators reverse transcribed all of the isolated RNA, so they sequenced expressed TCRB transcripts. The data were produced by immunoSEQ multiplex PCR, yet TCRdb's version contains in-frame clones alone and is incomplete. The top ten hold roughly 0.017% of the sample, which has some 400,000 clones, over 12% seen once. Points on this clone: Its cognate antigen is unknown.

Trimming stripped 0 bases from V and 5 bases from J, with 11 bases between. The CDR3 is made up of 14 amino acids. The V gene's germline CDR1 is LGHNA and CDR2 YSLEER. Sequencing was performed on naive CD4+ T cells from blood. This receptor was taken from a woman younger than 35 in good health. The chain couples TRBV4-3 to TRBJ2-7; a possible D gene is TRBD2 (6 bases). For the CDR3, the DNA is TGCGCCAGCAGCCAAGACGTACTAGCCAACGAGCAGTACTTC. Its translation: CASSQDVLANEQYF.